This TCR beta chain was sequenced during a study of beta chain features in type 1 diabetes. Sequencing targeted expressed TCRB transcripts, as all isolated RNA had been reverse transcribed. The assay was immunoSEQ multiplex PCR, and TCRdb's table has in-frame clones only and misses some. The profile shows roughly 150,000 clones, approximately 9.1% of them singletons. General observations from the study: All four CD4+ subsets of Type 1 diabetes patients contained TCRB CDR3s that were moderately but significantly shorter. Sequencing used cDNA, and cells with high TCR expression could therefore be over-represented.

Germline CDR1 and CDR2: SSHAT and FNYEAQ (reference sequence). The CDR3 runs 15 residues. This clone appeared a single time. The target antigen is unknown. The junction departs from germline at one end; a sequencing error may be responsible. The chain carries TRBV7-7 and TRBJ2-5, with TRBD2 as a possible D gene (5 bases). Sequencing was carried out using central memory CD4+ T cells from blood. This clonotype was sampled from a woman under 40 with type 1 diabetes. The CDR3 protein is CASSPQLVTGETQYF. Here the CDR3 DNA reads TGTGCTAGCAGCCCCCAACTAGTTACGGGGGAGACCCAGTACTTC.